The sequence of this T cell receptor (beta chain) was determined in a study of shared clonotypes between healthy human individuals. CD45RO-negative, CCR7-positively selected cells formed the naive CD8 fraction, excluding terminally differentiated effector memory CD45RA+ cells. Of note for this clone: Its antigen remains unknown.

Germline loops: CDR1 MNHEY, CDR2 SVGAGI. V shed 6 bases and J shed 1 base, with 9 bases lying between them. The CDR3 covers 13 residues. The study, taken as a whole, reports: It was anticipated that sequencing depth would influence how many clonotypes donors shared. In having few donors, the study represented limited genetic and exposure-history diversity.

Clones were read by immunoSEQ multiplex PCR, and TCRdb kept only the in-frame ones, dropping some. The sample gives about 2 million clones, 85% to 95% of which show up once; more than 0.95% is in the top ten. The source is a man between 18 and 35 years old in good health. The sample taken for sequencing was naive CD8+ T cells sorted from blood. The chain links TRBV6-5 to TRBJ2-5, with D unresolved. CDR3 in amino acids: CASRPDTQETQYF. DNA for the CDR3: TGTGCCAGCAGACCCGACACCCAAGAGACCCAGTACTTC.